This T cell receptor beta chain emerged from a study of blood T cells in healthy people across ages. This CDR3 region has 15 residues. V shed 4 bases and J 7 bases; nucleotides not matched to a gene: 13. Germline CDR1 SGHRS, CDR2 YFSETQ. Study observations and caveats: With age, beta diversity per million T cells declined roughly linearly, significantly by 30 to 50.

Caucasian individuals from Russia who were healthy and aged roughly 6 to 95 acted as donors. Every participating donor contributed approximately 9.5 milliliters of peripheral blood through a draw. Samples each yielded at least 5 micrograms of total RNA. Primed by a sample-barcoded 5' primer and a J-beta primer mix, a second PCR proceeded for 7 to 11 cycles. Each CDR3 protein is one row after TCRdb ran MiXCR on the 5' RACE reads. The sample holds some 690,000 distinct CDR3 sequences, 22% seen once. This clonotype was counted only a few times. No antigen is known for it. This chain links TRBV5-1 with TRBJ1-2; 7 bases are shared with TRBD1. The source material was blood. The TCR was taken from a man between 65 and 79 years old in good health. This CDR3 reads CASSPQTTGSSGYTF. Written as DNA, the CDR3 is TGCGCCAGCAGCCCCCAGACGACAGGGTCGAGTGGCTACACCTTC.